This entry lists 3 T cell receptor beta chains sequenced from one sample in a study of T-cell reconstitution after alpha-beta-depleted transplantation in children. As it was prepared, the TCRbeta library received unique molecular identifiers. From the PCR reads, TCRdb called clonotypes with MiXCR, one entry per CDR3 protein. The repertoire holds 700,000 to 950,000 distinct CDR3 sequences, with 16% as singletons. The specimen comprised PBMCs, mostly from graft donor cells, sampled 360 days after TCRalphabeta/CD19-depleted stem cell transplant. All receptors derive from a male patient younger than 18 who had a stem cell transplant for acute lymphoblastic leukemia, so the T cells may come from the graft donor.

This clonotype has a count of ten or more. The DNA of the CDR3 is TGTGCCAGCAGTGAAGTGGGGTACACCGGGGAGCTGTTTTTT. Residues: CASSEVGYTGELFF. This chain connects TRBV2 to TRBJ2-2; D not resolved. V was trimmed by 1 base and J by 3 bases, leaving 6 bases between them. Germline values: CDR1 SNHLY, CDR2 FYNNEI. This CDR3 is built from 14 residues.

This clonotype was counted only a few times. The CDR3 sequence: CASSQGRAGSYEQYF. DNA of the CDR3: TGCGCCAGCAGCCAAGGGAGGGCCGGCTCCTACGAGCAGTACTTC. This chain uses TRBV4-1 with TRBJ2-7; tentatively, D is TRBD2 (6 bases). The CDR3 length is 15 residues. Trimming took off 1 base at V and 0 bases at J, with 10 bases between the two ends. The V gene's germline CDR1 is MGHRA and CDR2 YSYEKL.

The chain employs TRBV5-1 and TRBJ2-1; 8 nucleotides line up with TRBD2. V was pared by 0 bases and J by 8 bases, with 7 bases of the junction left unmatched. Germline lookup yields CDR1 SGHRS and CDR2 YFSETQ. The CDR3 totals 15 residues. DNA for the CDR3: TGCGCCAGCAGCTTGGGAGGACTAGCCGCCGATGAGCAGTTCTTC. Translated: CASSLGGLAADEQFF. Complete variable domain (other parts from reference TRBV5-1 and TRBJ2-1): KAGVTQTPRYLIKTRGQQVTLSCSPISGHRSVSWYQQTPGQGLQFLFEYFSETQRNKGNFPGRFSGRQFSNSRSEMNVSTLELGDSALYLCASSLGGLAADEQFFGPGTRLTVL.